This T cell receptor (beta chain) was captured in a study of regulatory T cells in long-lasting Graves disease. This clonotype was seen at least ten times. Its antigen is as yet unknown. Study observations and caveats: The TCR repertoire of persistent Graves' patients was less diverse than that of newly diagnosed ones.

Sample time point: newly diagnosed GD, antithyroid drugs for less than 3 months. Preparation of the TCR library used RNA extracted from PBMCs. iRepertoire HTBI primers and Arm-PCR of CDR3 regions built TCR beta libraries. TCRdb used MiXCR to reprocess the multiplex PCR reads, holding one entry per CDR3 protein. Of hundreds of thousands of distinct CDR3 sequences detected, roughly a sixth appear once; the ten largest clones hold about 20%. This material consisted of peripheral blood mononuclear cells (PBMCs), taken at new diagnosis, from a patient treated with antithyroid drugs. This TCR was recovered from a female donor with Graves disease.

In nucleotides, the CDR3 is TGTGCCAGCAGCGCCATCCCGGGACGGGCCGACACTGAAGCTTTCTTT. Translating it yields CASSAIPGRADTEAFF. The V gene is TRBV7-9, the J gene TRBJ1-1; TRBD1 might be the D (5 bases). CDR1 is SEHNR and CDR2 is FQNEAQ in the germline V gene (reference sequence). This CDR3 spans 16 amino acids. The germline V and J ends were trimmed by 5 bases and 3 bases, with 19 bases remaining between them.